Listed below are T cell receptor beta chains from one sample, sequenced in a study of cytomegalovirus exposure and HLA in healthy donors. Using immunoSEQ multiplex PCR, the repertoire was profiled, and TCRdb retains in-frame clones only, with some absent. The table has under 200,000 clones, around four fifths seen once. Sequenced material: PBMCs. These receptors were collected from a girl aged 2-10 years in good health and CMV-seropositive. Both conserved end residues are part of each CDR3. The D gene is left open where the match is weak. Some rows mark clone size as missing; the rest say once, few, many or name a class of expanded clone.

CDR3nt: TGTGCCAGCAGCCCAGGGGGCGGGAAACTGTTTTTT; CDR3aa: CASSPGGGKLFF; abundance: -; v_gene: TRBV13; j_gene: TRBJ1-4; len: 12; d_gene: TRBD1
CDR3nt: TGTTCCAGCAGCCACGCGGGCGGTGAGTTAGATACGCAGTATTTT; CDR3aa: CSSSHAGGELDTQYF; abundance: -; v_gene: TRBV7-9; j_gene: TRBJ2-3; len: 15; d_gene: -
CDR3nt: TGTGCCAGCAGTGAACACAGCACTAATGAAAAACTGTTTTTT; CDR3aa: CASSEHSTNEKLFF; abundance: -; v_gene: TRBV2; j_gene: TRBJ1-4; len: 14; d_gene: -
CDR3nt: TGCAGCGGTTCAATGACTGCGATATCTGAGCAGTTCTTC; CDR3aa: CSGSMTAISEQFF; abundance: -; v_gene: TRBV29-1; j_gene: TRBJ2-1; len: 13; d_gene: -
CDR3nt: TGCAGCGTTGTGGCGGGAGAACCATACGAGCAGTACTTC; CDR3aa: CSVVAGEPYEQYF; abundance: -; v_gene: TRBV29-1; j_gene: TRBJ2-7; len: 13; d_gene: TRBD2
CDR3nt: TGTGCCAGCAGTGAAGCCGGCGGGGGAGCGGGAGGGACCGGGGAGCTGTTTTTT; CDR3aa: CASSEAGGGAGGTGELFF; abundance: -; v_gene: TRBV2; j_gene: TRBJ2-2; len: 18; d_gene: TRBD2
CDR3nt: TGTGCCTGGGGGACAGGGAATATTGAAGCTTTCTTT; CDR3aa: CAWGTGNIEAFF; abundance: few; v_gene: TRBV30; j_gene: TRBJ1-1; len: 12; d_gene: TRBD1
CDR3nt: TGTGCCAGCAGTCCACTTAGCGGGAGAAAAGGCGAGCAGTTCTTC; CDR3aa: CASSPLSGRKGEQFF; abundance: -; v_gene: TRBV6-5; j_gene: TRBJ2-1; len: 15; d_gene: TRBD2
CDR3nt: TGTGCCGGGGGGGGGATGAACACTGAAGCTTTCTTT; CDR3aa: CAGGGMNTEAFF; abundance: -; v_gene: TRBV30; j_gene: TRBJ1-1; len: 12; d_gene: -
CDR3nt: TGCGCCAGCAGCTCCGGGACTAGCGGCTTGGATGAGCAGTTCTTC; CDR3aa: CASSSGTSGLDEQFF; abundance: once; v_gene: TRBV5-1; j_gene: TRBJ2-1; len: 15; d_gene: TRBD2
CDR3nt: TGTGCCTGGGACGGGACAGGGACAGATACGCAGTATTTT; CDR3aa: CAWDGTGTDTQYF; abundance: -; v_gene: TRBV30; j_gene: TRBJ2-3; len: 13; d_gene: TRBD1
CDR3nt: TGTGCCAGCAGCTTGGAGGGTCTAGCGGGAGAAAGCGGCACAGATACGCAGTATTTT; CDR3aa: CASSLEGLAGESGTDTQYF; abundance: once; v_gene: TRBV5-6; j_gene: TRBJ2-3; len: 19; d_gene: TRBD2
CDR3nt: TGTGCCTCCTCCCCCCACAGCCCTCCTGGCTACACCTTC; CDR3aa: CASSPHSPPGYTF; abundance: -; v_gene: TRBV6-1; j_gene: TRBJ1-2; len: 13; d_gene: -
CDR3nt: TGTGCCAGCTCACCAGCAGGTGCGACTGGAAACACCATATATTTT; CDR3aa: CASSPAGATGNTIYF; abundance: few; v_gene: TRBV18; j_gene: TRBJ1-3; len: 15; d_gene: -
CDR3nt: TGTGCCAGCACCCCGGGACTAGCGTTCAATGAGCAGTTCTTC; CDR3aa: CASTPGLAFNEQFF; abundance: -; v_gene: TRBV6-5; j_gene: TRBJ2-1; len: 14; d_gene: TRBD2
CDR3nt: TGTGCCAGCAGTGAACACGTAGCGCCAACCTACGAGCAGTACTTC; CDR3aa: CASSEHVAPTYEQYF; abundance: -; v_gene: TRBV6-1; j_gene: TRBJ2-7; len: 15; d_gene: -
CDR3nt: TGTGCCTGGAGTAAAGGGGGCTCGGGAAACACCATATATTTT; CDR3aa: CAWSKGGSGNTIYF; abundance: -; v_gene: TRBV30; j_gene: TRBJ1-3; len: 14; d_gene: TRBD1
CDR3nt: TGTGCCAGCAGCCGCGACAGGGGGGGAGAGACCCAGTACTTC; CDR3aa: CASSRDRGGETQYF; abundance: -; v_gene: TRBV5-4; j_gene: TRBJ2-5; len: 14; d_gene: TRBD1
CDR3nt: TGTGCCAGCAGTGAAAACAGGCAGGGGGCAAATGAAAAACTGTTTTTT; CDR3aa: CASSENRQGANEKLFF; abundance: -; v_gene: TRBV25-1; j_gene: TRBJ1-4; len: 16; d_gene: TRBD1
CDR3nt: TGTGCCATCAGTGAGGAGGGACAGGTCAACGCTGAAGCTTTCTTT; CDR3aa: CAISEEGQVNAEAFF; abundance: few; v_gene: TRBV10-3; j_gene: TRBJ1-1; len: 15; d_gene: TRBD1
CDR3nt: TGTGCCAGCAGCTTTTTGGGAAACGATGTCCATCCTAATGCGGCGGGCTCTGGAAACACCATATATTTT; CDR3aa: CASSFLGNDVHPNAAGSGNTIYF; abundance: -; v_gene: TRBV7-4; j_gene: TRBJ1-3; len: 23; d_gene: -
CDR3nt: TGCGCCAGCCAACTGCGGGGGGCCCTTTTCGGGAATGAGCAGTTCTTC; CDR3aa: CASQLRGALFGNEQFF; abundance: -; v_gene: TRBV5-1; j_gene: TRBJ2-1; len: 16; d_gene: TRBD2
CDR3nt: TGCGCCAGCAGCACGAGCGGGCCGACGCAGTATTTT; CDR3aa: CASSTSGPTQYF; abundance: -; v_gene: TRBV5-1; j_gene: TRBJ2-3; len: 12; d_gene: -
CDR3nt: TGTGCCAGCAGGGCTCTCCCAGACGAGCAGTACTTC; CDR3aa: CASRALPDEQYF; abundance: -; v_gene: TRBV6-6; j_gene: TRBJ2-7; len: 12; d_gene: -
CDR3nt: TGTGCCAGCAGTTACGGGCAGAATGAGGCTTTCTTT; CDR3aa: CASSYGQNEAFF; abundance: -; v_gene: TRBV6-6; j_gene: TRBJ1-1; len: 12; d_gene: -
CDR3nt: TGTGCCAGCAGCCAAGAGAGACAGGGGGGCACAGATACGCAGTATTTT; CDR3aa: CASSQERQGGTDTQYF; abundance: -; v_gene: TRBV4-2; j_gene: TRBJ2-3; len: 16; d_gene: TRBD1
CDR3nt: TGTGCCAGCAGCTCCCGGGGTAGAGCCGGATACACTGAAGCTTTCTTT; CDR3aa: CASSSRGRAGYTEAFF; abundance: once; v_gene: TRBV7-9; j_gene: TRBJ1-1; len: 16; d_gene: -
CDR3nt: TGCGCCAGCAGCTTGGTGATAGGGGCCCTCACAGATACGCAGTATTTT; CDR3aa: CASSLVIGALTDTQYF; abundance: -; v_gene: TRBV5-1; j_gene: TRBJ2-3; len: 16; d_gene: -
CDR3nt: TGTGCCAGCAGTCAGCACAGGGACAATGAGCAGTTCTTC; CDR3aa: CASSQHRDNEQFF; abundance: -; v_gene: TRBV28; j_gene: TRBJ2-1; len: 13; d_gene: -
CDR3nt: TGCGCCAGCAGCTTGGTACCGACTAGCGGCTACAATGAGCAGTTCTTC; CDR3aa: CASSLVPTSGYNEQFF; abundance: few; v_gene: TRBV5-1; j_gene: TRBJ2-1; len: 16; d_gene: TRBD2
CDR3nt: TGTGCCTGGAGTATCCTCGCCAGAAGTGAGCAGTTCTTC; CDR3aa: CAWSILARSEQFF; abundance: -; v_gene: TRBV30; j_gene: TRBJ2-1; len: 13; d_gene: -
CDR3nt: TGTGCCAGCAGCCAAGTCCTCAGGGCCGACAACACTGAAGCTTTCTTT; CDR3aa: CASSQVLRADNTEAFF; abundance: -; v_gene: TRBV4-2; j_gene: TRBJ1-1; len: 16; d_gene: -
CDR3nt: TGTGCCAGCAGTTTAATTGCCCCTACAGGAGCAGCCTACGAGCAGTACTTC; CDR3aa: CASSLIAPTGAAYEQYF; abundance: once; v_gene: TRBV27; j_gene: TRBJ2-7; len: 17; d_gene: -
CDR3nt: TGTGCCATCAGTGAGTCCCCAGGGACAGATACGCAGTATTTT; CDR3aa: CAISESPGTDTQYF; abundance: once; v_gene: TRBV10-3; j_gene: TRBJ2-3; len: 14; d_gene: -
CDR3nt: TGTGCCAGCAGTCGACAGTGGATCTACGAGCAGTACTTC; CDR3aa: CASSRQWIYEQYF; abundance: -; v_gene: TRBV6-5; j_gene: TRBJ2-7; len: 13; d_gene: -